This is a list of T cell receptor beta chains from one sample in a study of low-dose radiotherapy and immunotherapy resistance in tumors. In TCRdb, the reads were re-called with MiXCR into one record per CDR3 protein. The data show 30,000 to 40,000 distinct CDR3 sequences, with roughly 20% seen just once and about 8.3% held by the top ten. Sequences were derived from PBMCs, sampled after low-dose radiotherapy plus immunotherapy. These TCRs come from a female donor with ovarian cancer. CDR3s include the opening cysteine and the closing phenylalanine or tryptophan. A D gene is named only where the DNA matches it firmly.

D gene: TRBD2
V gene: TRBV20-1
J gene: TRBJ2-7
CDR3 protein: CSAELAGDISYEQYF

D gene: TRBD1
V gene: TRBV7-6
J gene: TRBJ2-5
CDR3 protein: CASSLVGTAQETQYF

D gene: .
V gene: TRBV19
J gene: TRBJ1-6
CDR3 protein: CASSADSRGSPLHF

D gene: TRBD2
V gene: TRBV6-2/TRBV6-3
J gene: TRBJ2-7
CDR3 protein: CASVRGGSSYEQYF

D gene: .
V gene: TRBV5-1
J gene: TRBJ1-1
CDR3 protein: CASSPSGNTEAFF

D gene: .
V gene: TRBV11-2
J gene: TRBJ2-7
CDR3 protein: CASSGTAGTLEQYF

D gene: .
V gene: TRBV21-1
J gene: TRBJ2-1
CDR3 protein: CASSDCSGSSYNEQFF

D gene: TRBD2
V gene: TRBV5-1
J gene: TRBJ2-1
CDR3 protein: CASSLEASGRHEQFF

D gene: TRBD1
V gene: TRBV29-1
J gene: TRBJ2-7
CDR3 protein: CSVVGQGLRDEQYF

D gene: TRBD1
V gene: TRBV6-8
J gene: TRBJ2-7
CDR3 protein: CASSYQDRGYEQYF

D gene: .
V gene: TRBV11-2
J gene: TRBJ1-1
CDR3 protein: CASRRGMGTEAFF

D gene: .
V gene: TRBV5-1
J gene: TRBJ2-1
CDR3 protein: CASRAAVTNEQFF

D gene: TRBD2
V gene: TRBV7-9
J gene: TRBJ2-5
CDR3 protein: CASSRTSGPLYF

D gene: TRBD1
V gene: TRBV30
J gene: TRBJ1-2
CDR3 protein: CAWSVGGDYVSQAF

D gene: .
V gene: TRBV20-1
J gene: TRBJ1-2
CDR3 protein: CSAAGVWGANDGYTF

D gene: .
V gene: TRBV3-1
J gene: TRBJ2-7
CDR3 protein: CASSQKDEQYF

D gene: .
V gene: TRBV14
J gene: TRBJ2-3
CDR3 protein: CASSPTAHTQYF

D gene: .
V gene: TRBV7-9
J gene: TRBJ2-2
CDR3 protein: CASSANRANTGELFF

D gene: TRBD1
V gene: TRBV30
J gene: TRBJ1-5
CDR3 protein: CAWRGTGVHQPQHF

D gene: .
V gene: TRBV11-2
J gene: TRBJ2-6
CDR3 protein: CASSLAGTNVLTF

D gene: .
V gene: TRBV2
J gene: TRBJ1-5
CDR3 protein: CASSLQPLRDNQPQHF

D gene: .
V gene: TRBV30
J gene: TRBJ1-6
CDR3 protein: CAWEQVIYNSPLHF

D gene: .
V gene: TRBV4-1
J gene: TRBJ1-2
CDR3 protein: CASSQRGGPNVVYTF

D gene: TRBD1
V gene: TRBV10-3
J gene: TRBJ1-5
CDR3 protein: CAISRQGASNQPQHF

D gene: .
V gene: TRBV12-3/TRBV12-4
J gene: TRBJ1-1
CDR3 protein: CASSSAPMNTEAFF

D gene: TRBD2
V gene: TRBV18
J gene: TRBJ2-3
CDR3 protein: CASSPPTSGMPDTQYF